Listed here are 7 T cell receptor beta chains from one sample, sequenced in a study of blood T cell repertoires in COVID-19. The repertoire was sequenced with immunoSEQ multiplex PCR; TCRdb's copy has only in-frame clones and lacks some. The sample holds under 65,000 clones, about four fifths seen once. Source material: peripheral blood. The receptors derive from a woman aged 55-70 years with acute or convalescent COVID-19.

J is TRBJ2-5 and V is TRBV29-1; 7 bases map to TRBD1. From germline, CDR1 is SQVTM and CDR2 ANQGSEA. Losses at the gene ends were 7 bases for V and 1 base for J; bases not matched to a gene: 3. The CDR3 runs to 12 residues. As DNA, the CDR3 is TGCAGCGCTAGACAGGGCCAAGAGACCCAGTACTTC. It specifies CSARQGQETQYF.

The CDR3 coding sequence is TGTGCCAGCAGCTCCCTCTTTCTAGCGGGAGAAGTAGACAATGAGCAGTTCTTC. The encoded protein is CASSSLFLAGEVDNEQFF. This rearrangement joins TRBV11-2 to TRBJ2-1, with 10 bases aligning to TRBD2. The V and J ends lost 4 bases and 5 bases, in that order; junction bases with no gene match: 14. This CDR3 spans 18 amino acids. The germline V gene encodes CDR1 SGHAT and CDR2 FQNNGV.

This chain links TRBV6-5 with TRBJ1-2; 8 bases align to TRBD1. This CDR3 contains 14 residues. Trimming at V came to 5 bases and at J to 5 bases, leaving 7 bases not matched to a gene. Germline V lookup: CDR1 MNHEY, CDR2 SVGAGI. This chain's CDR3 is CASSPTGVGYGYTF. The CDR3 DNA sequence: TGTGCCAGCAGTCCGACAGGGGTGGGATATGGCTACACCTTC.

The rearrangement joins TRBV28 to TRBJ2-6; D is perhaps TRBD1 (5 bases). Germline-derived CDR1 and CDR2 are MDHEN and SYDVKM. The ends were cut back, 6 bases at V and 2 bases at J, with 11 bases in the middle. There are 15 residues in the CDR3. The CDR3 DNA sequence: TGTGCCAGCAGGCCAGGGTCCACTGGGGCCAACGTCCTGACTTTC. Translated, it gives CASRPGSTGANVLTF.

This clone has a handful of counts. The rearrangement joins TRBV19 to TRBJ1-3, with 7 bases identical to TRBD1. J gave up 2 bases and V 7 bases, and 8 bases lay outside the gene matches. The CDR3 runs 15 residues. Germline V gives CDR1 LNHDA, CDR2 SQIVND (reference sequence). This CDR3 reads CASTLTGVAGNTIYF. The CDR3 nucleotides are TGTGCCAGTACCCTTACAGGGGTGGCTGGAAACACCATATATTTT. The full variable domain, rest sourced from reference TRBV19 and TRBJ1-3, is DGGITQSPKYLFRKEGQNVTLSCEQNLNHDAMYWYRQDPGQGLRLIYYSQIVNDFQKGDIAEGYSVSREKKESFPLTVTSAQKNPTAFYLCASTLTGVAGNTIYFGEGSWLTVV.

This sequence joins TRBV27 and TRBJ2-7; 10 bases are a match to TRBD2. Germline V gene data show CDR1 as MNHEY and CDR2 as SMNVEV (reference sequence). The length of the CDR3 is 13 residues. J gave up 4 bases and V 5 bases, and 2 bases lay outside the gene matches. This CDR3 reads CASSRTSGYEQYF. In DNA, the CDR3 is TGTGCCAGCAGTCGGACTAGCGGTTACGAGCAGTACTTC.

This chain uses TRBV5-1 with TRBJ1-5; 8 positions match TRBD1. In germline, CDR1 is SGHRS, CDR2 YFSETQ. V lost 1 base and J lost 4; bases outside the gene matches: 1. This CDR3 is 14 amino acids long. Here the CDR3 DNA reads TGCGCCAGCAGCTTGACAGGGGGAAATCAGCCCCAGCATTTT. Translating it yields CASSLTGGNQPQHF.